Listed below are T cell receptor beta chains from one sample, sequenced in a study of shared clonotypes between healthy human individuals. Some clones are missing from TCRdb's copy, which holds only in-frame ones; the method was immunoSEQ multiplex PCR. The profile shows about 1.9 million clones, about 94% of them singletons. The sequencing input was naive CD8+ T cells from PBMCs. Receptor source: a man aged 18 to 29 in good health. Some clones in this sample may be carry-over from other donors' samples. Each CDR3 is given with its conserved first and last residue. The D gene is left open where the match is weak. The size of a clone is reported for some rows only, either as once, few or many, or as a class for expanded clones.

>.|TRBV7-9|TRBJ2-3|.
CASSPPSRAVDTQYF
TGTGCCAGCAGCCCCCCCTCCCGTGCGGTGGATACGCAGTATTTT
>.|TRBV28|TRBJ1-1|.
CASQMENTEAFF
TGTGCCAGCCAGATGGAGAACACTGAAGCTTTCTTT
>.|TRBV30|TRBJ2-7|few
CAWRTSYEQYF
TGTGCCTGGAGGACTTCCTACGAGCAGTACTTC
>TRBD1|TRBV27|TRBJ2-1|.
CASSPNAGTELPNEQFF
TGTGCCAGCAGCCCCAACGCCGGGACAGAGCTCCCAAATGAGCAGTTCTTC
>.|TRBV9|TRBJ2-4|.
CASSDRDNSHIQYF
TGTGCCAGCAGCGACCGGGACAATTCGCACATTCAGTACTTC
>TRBD1|TRBV7-9|TRBJ1-4|.
CASSSPGQQEKLFF
TGTGCCAGCAGCTCGCCGGGACAGCAGGAAAAACTGTTTTTT
>.|TRBV15|TRBJ1-1|.
CATSRYSKNTEAFF
TGTGCCACCAGCAGGTACAGTAAGAACACTGAAGCTTTCTTT
>.|TRBV11-2|TRBJ1-6|once
CASSLWEGRVHNSPLHF
TGTGCCAGCAGCCTCTGGGAGGGGAGGGTTCATAATTCACCCCTCCACTTT
>.|TRBV13|TRBJ2-1|.
CASRDMVNEQFF
TGTGCCAGCAGGGACATGGTCAATGAGCAGTTCTTC
>.|TRBV9|TRBJ2-6|once
CASSEVQVSGANVLTF
TGTGCCAGCAGCGAGGTGCAGGTCTCTGGGGCCAACGTCCTGACTTTC
>TRBD2|TRBV19|TRBJ2-7|.
CASSIVPAGGPDREQYF
TGTGCCAGTAGTATAGTCCCAGCGGGAGGGCCTGATCGCGAGCAGTACTTC
>.|TRBV7-2|TRBJ2-3|.
CASSLGGWQGSDTQYF
TGTGCCAGCAGCTTAGGAGGCTGGCAGGGGTCAGATACGCAGTATTTT
>.|TRBV6-1|TRBJ2-2|.
CASSDLDDTGELFF
TGTGCCAGCAGTGACCTTGACGACACCGGGGAGCTGTTTTTT
>TRBD2|TRBV28|TRBJ2-7|few
CASSLGLAAYEQYF
TGTGCCAGCAGTTTAGGGCTAGCGGCCTACGAGCAGTACTTC
>TRBD2|TRBV27|TRBJ2-7|.
CASSFSSGSLEQYF
TGTGCCAGCAGTTTTTCTAGCGGCTCCCTCGAGCAGTACTTC
>.|TRBV5-4|TRBJ2-7|.
CASSSLSGNSYEQYF
TGTGCCAGCAGCTCATTAAGCGGAAACTCCTACGAGCAGTACTTC
>.|TRBV9|TRBJ1-1|.
CASTPSGAQQVEAFF
TGTGCCAGCACCCCCAGCGGGGCACAACAAGTTGAAGCTTTCTTT
>TRBD1|TRBV7-9|TRBJ2-5|.
CASSPHRGILQETQYF
TGTGCCAGCAGCCCCCACAGGGGCATCCTACAAGAGACCCAGTACTTC
>.|TRBV28|TRBJ2-7|.
CASSHMGTYEQYF
TGTGCCAGCAGCCATATGGGTACCTACGAGCAGTACTTC
>.|TRBV30|TRBJ1-2|.
CAWGIGRNYGYTF
TGTGCCTGGGGGATTGGCAGGAACTATGGCTACACCTTC
>TRBD1|TRBV27|TRBJ2-7|.
CASSQGPGQGVYEQYF
TGTGCCAGCAGCCAAGGACCGGGACAGGGGGTATACGAGCAGTACTTC
>TRBD1|TRBV7-9|TRBJ1-5|once
CASSLASLGQGKSQPQHF
TGTGCCAGCAGCTTAGCGTCCCTTGGACAGGGAAAGTCTCAGCCCCAGCATTTT
>.|TRBV25-1|TRBJ1-4|.
CASSESGEKLFF
TGTGCCAGCAGTGAGTCGGGAGAAAAACTGTTTTTT
>TRBD2|TRBV27|TRBJ2-2|.
CASSPMREGPRTGELFF
TGTGCCAGCAGCCCCATGCGGGAGGGCCCGAGGACCGGGGAGCTGTTTTTT
>.|TRBV10-3|TRBJ1-1|.
CAIKRGRSGETEAFF
TGTGCCATCAAGAGGGGTAGGTCGGGGGAGACTGAAGCTTTCTTT
>.|TRBV27|TRBJ2-2|.
CASSFVRGTGELFF
TGTGCCAGCAGTTTCGTGAGGGGAACCGGGGAGCTGTTTTTT
>.|TRBV7-8|TRBJ2-7|.
CASSFEGGASYEQYF
TGTGCCAGCAGCTTCGAGGGCGGGGCTAGCTACGAGCAGTACTTC
>TRBD1|TRBV6-6|TRBJ1-2|.
CASSYSQGADYGYTF
TGTGCCAGCAGTTACTCACAGGGGGCGGACTATGGCTACACCTTC
>TRBD2|TRBV7-3|TRBJ2-2|.
CASSSPGEGANTGELFF
TGTGCCAGCAGCTCCCCTGGGGAGGGTGCGAACACCGGGGAGCTGTTTTTT
>.|TRBV11-2|TRBJ2-7|.
CASQTGAGPPYEQYF
TGTGCCAGCCAAACAGGGGCGGGACCTCCATACGAGCAGTACTTC
>.|TRBV19|TRBJ2-1|.
CASTLVPHSYNEQFF
TGTGCCAGTACCCTTGTTCCCCACTCCTACAATGAGCAGTTCTTC